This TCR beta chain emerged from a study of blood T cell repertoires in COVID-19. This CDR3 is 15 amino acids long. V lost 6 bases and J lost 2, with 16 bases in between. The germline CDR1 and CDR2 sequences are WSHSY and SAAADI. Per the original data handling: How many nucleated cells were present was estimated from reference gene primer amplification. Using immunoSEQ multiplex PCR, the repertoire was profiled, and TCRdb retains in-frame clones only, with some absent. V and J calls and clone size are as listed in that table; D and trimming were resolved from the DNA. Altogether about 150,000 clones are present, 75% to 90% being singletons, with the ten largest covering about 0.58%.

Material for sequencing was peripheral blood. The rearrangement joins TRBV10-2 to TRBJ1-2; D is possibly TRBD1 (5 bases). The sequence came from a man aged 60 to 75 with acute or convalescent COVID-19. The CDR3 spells CASSPSGGMNYGYTF. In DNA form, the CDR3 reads TGCGCCAGCAGCCCGAGCGGGGGGATGAACTATGGCTACACCTTC.